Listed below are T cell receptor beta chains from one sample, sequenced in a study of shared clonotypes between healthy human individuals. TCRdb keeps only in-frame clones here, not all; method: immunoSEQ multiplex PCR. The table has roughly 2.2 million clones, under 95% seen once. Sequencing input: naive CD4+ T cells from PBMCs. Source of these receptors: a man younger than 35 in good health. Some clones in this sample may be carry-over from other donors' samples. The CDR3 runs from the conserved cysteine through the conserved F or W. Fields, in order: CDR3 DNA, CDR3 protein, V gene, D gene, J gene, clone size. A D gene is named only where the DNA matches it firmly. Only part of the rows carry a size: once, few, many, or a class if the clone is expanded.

TGTGCCAGCACCCAGGGGGCGAAAGCTTTCTTT | CASTQGAKAFF | TRBV6-5 | TRBD1 | TRBJ1-1 | -
TGTGCCAGCTCACCCTTAGGCCTAGCGGGGCGATCCTACGAGCAGTACTTC | CASSPLGLAGRSYEQYF | TRBV18 | TRBD2 | TRBJ2-7 | once
TGTGCCAGCAGCCTGGACAGGGTGGCGGACACCATATATTTT | CASSLDRVADTIYF | TRBV6-1 | TRBD1 | TRBJ1-3 | -
TGTGCCAGCAGCAAACAGGGCCTAGCAAGTGAAAAACTGTTTTTT | CASSKQGLASEKLFF | TRBV6-5 | - | TRBJ1-4 | -
TGTGCCAGCAGCTCCCAACTAGCGGGAGTTGGCAATGAGCAGTTCTTC | CASSSQLAGVGNEQFF | TRBV11-2 | TRBD2 | TRBJ2-1 | -
TGTGCCAGCAGCTTGGTGGGGGTCGGGTCCGCTTTCTTT | CASSLVGVGSAFF | TRBV5-8 | - | TRBJ1-1 | -
TGTGCCAGCTCACCACCGGGGATCGGACATACGCAGTATTTT | CASSPPGIGHTQYF | TRBV18 | - | TRBJ2-3 | -
TGTGCCAGCAGCTTAGGGGGCGCGGCCACCGGGGAGCTGTTTTTT | CASSLGGAATGELFF | TRBV7-3 | - | TRBJ2-2 | -
TGTGCCAGCAGCTTGGGCCGGATTAATGAAAAACTGTTTTTT | CASSLGRINEKLFF | TRBV5-4 | - | TRBJ1-4 | -
TGTGCCAGCAGTTCAGGAGGGGGCAATCAGCCCCAGCATTTT | CASSSGGGNQPQHF | TRBV28 | - | TRBJ1-5 | -